This entry describes one T cell receptor beta chain. Antigen: not known. TCRdb keeps only in-frame clones here, not all; method: immunoSEQ multiplex PCR. The repertoire includes roughly 350,000 clones, 88% of them detected once, and around 6.6% sits in the top ten. The treatment is: approximately 18 received Ad26.COV2.S at low or high dose, single or two shots; 5 received placebo; per-sample allocation not given. Specimen acquisition occurred on day 63 following the initial vaccine or placebo injection. Donor was an adult aged 18-55 years in Boston. These data are taken from a study of Ad26.COV2.S vaccination and SARS-CoV-2 variants. CDR3 length: 14 amino acids. Trimming removed 6 bases at V and 4 bases at J, with 15 bases between. CDR1 and CDR2 (germline): MNHEY, SVGAGI. Study results and caveats: Assessments of TCR breadth and depth may have underestimated the total T cell responses.

Source: peripheral blood, taken in a trial of Ad26.COV2.S vaccine versus placebo. The TCR was taken from a person aged 18-60 years who received the Ad26.COV2.S COVID-19 vaccine or a placebo. This chain joins TRBV6-5 and TRBJ1-1; tentative D call: TRBD1 (5 bases). This CDR3 reads CASSPEGSPTEAFF. Here the CDR3 DNA reads TGTGCCAGCAGCCCCGAGGGGTCGCCCACTGAAGCTTTCTTT.